Given below is one T cell receptor beta chain in context. The antigen is undetermined. Sequencing was performed with immunoSEQ multiplex PCR; in TCRdb, only in-frame clones are kept and a portion is missing. The sample shows under 1 million clones, about 96% of them seen only once. Naive CD8 populations comprised CD45RO-negative cells positively selected for CCR7, excluding terminally differentiated effector memory CD45RA+ cells. The data were obtained in a study of shared clonotypes between healthy human individuals. Study results and caveats: Sequencing depth was predicted to influence how clonotypes are shared among donors.

Sequencing used naive CD8+ T cells sorted from blood. The sequence derives from a man aged 30-40 years in good health.

Written as DNA, the CDR3 is TGTGCCAGTAGTCCCGCGACAGGAGCATGGGAGACCCAGTACTTC. Translation gives CASSPATGAWETQYF. The gene calls are TRBV19 and TRBJ2-5; D might be TRBD1 (6 bases). Between the trimmed V and J ends, which lost 5 bases and 5 bases, there was a span of 18 bases. In germline, CDR1 is LNHDA, CDR2 SQIVND (reference sequence). CDR3 size: 15 residues.